A selection of T cell receptor beta chains follows, all from one sample in a study of T cell responses to AZD1222 COVID-19 vaccine. The protocol was immunoSEQ multiplex PCR, while the TCRdb copy is restricted to in-frame clones and leaves out a portion. This sample carries about 110,000 clones, more than 70% of them seen once, and the ten largest clones take over 3%. This specimen was peripheral blood, taken on day 0 of MenACWY control vaccination. These receptors all stem from an adult in good health. Each CDR3 is given with its conserved first and last residue. D genes are given only for firm matches. Only some rows state a clone size, as once, few, many or a class for expanded clones.

J gene | clone size | D gene | V gene | CDR3 protein | CDR3 DNA
TRBJ1-2 | few | - | TRBV5-6 | CASSLGPGALDF | TGTGCCAGCAGCCTCGGGCCAGGGGCGCTAGACTTC
TRBJ1-5 | - | - | TRBV7-8 | CASSLVRAVGNQPQHF | TGTGCCAGCAGCTTAGTTCGGGCAGTGGGAAATCAGCCCCAGCATTTT
TRBJ2-2 | once | TRBD2 | TRBV9 | CASSVRTSGPGELFF | TGTGCCAGCAGCGTAAGAACTAGCGGGCCCGGGGAGCTGTTTTTT
TRBJ2-1 | once | - | TRBV7-3 | CASSPSRADNEQFF | TGTGCCAGCAGCCCATCACGGGCAGACAATGAGCAGTTCTTC
TRBJ1-1 | - | TRBD1 | TRBV7-2 | CASSAQTGPFTEAFF | TGTGCCAGCAGCGCCCAGACAGGGCCCTTCACTGAAGCTTTCTTT
TRBJ2-1 | - | TRBD2 | TRBV27 | CASSFSSGGAFNEQFF | TGTGCCAGCAGTTTCTCTAGCGGGGGGGCGTTCAATGAGCAGTTCTTC
TRBJ1-6 | - | - | TRBV2 | CASSADSGSPLHF | TGTGCCAGCAGCGCCGACAGTGGTTCACCCCTCCACTTT
TRBJ1-3 | - | - | TRBV7-3 | CASSPSSGNTIYF | TGTGCCAGCAGTCCGAGCTCTGGAAACACCATATATTTT
TRBJ2-3 | - | - | TRBV7-8 | CASSPPSFTQYF | TGTGCCAGCAGCCCCCCTAGTTTCACGCAGTATTTT
TRBJ1-1 | - | - | TRBV6-1 | CASSEVLQGGTEAFF | TGTGCCAGCAGTGAAGTCCTCCAGGGCGGCACTGAAGCTTTCTTT
TRBJ1-2 | - | - | TRBV29-1 | CGGSANYGYTF | TGTGGGGGCTCAGCTAACTATGGCTACACCTTC
TRBJ2-7 | - | TRBD1 | TRBV5-4 | CASSTGDRSREQYF | TGTGCCAGCAGCACGGGGGACAGGAGCAGAGAGCAGTACTTC
TRBJ1-1 | - | - | TRBV7-2 | CASSLNQGSAEAFF | TGTGCCAGCAGCTTAAACCAGGGGAGCGCTGAAGCTTTCTTT